This T cell receptor beta chain was found in a study of T cells in Graves' hyperthyroidism and ophthalmopathy. This CDR3 has 15 amino acids. Germline loops: CDR1 SEHNR, CDR2 FQNEAQ (reference sequence). Trimming took off 1 base at V and 7 bases at J, with 13 bases between the two ends. The source material, RNA transcripts, was used to amplify TCR beta CDR3 regions. When the TCR CDR3 underwent first-round RT-PCR, the HTBI primer set was used. TCRdb re-called the multiplex PCR reads with MiXCR, one entry per CDR3 protein. The sample lists about 590,000 distinct CDR3 sequences, around 14% occurring once. If no ophthalmopathy progression occurred within 18 months, Graves' hyperthyroidism was stable. For the diagnoses, clinical symptoms, serum thyroxine and TRAb, thyroid ultrasound and orbital computed tomography were used. From around 11 ml of fresh peripheral blood, PBMCs were isolated.

The chain combines TRBV7-9 with TRBJ1-4; tentatively, D is TRBD1 (6 bases). The TCR was taken from a woman aged 25 to 39 with Graves' hyperthyroidism. The material sequenced was blood. CDR3 amino acids: CASSLERRGGEKLFF. CDR3 DNA: TGTGCCAGCAGCTTAGAGCGTAGAGGGGGTGAAAAACTGTTTTTT.